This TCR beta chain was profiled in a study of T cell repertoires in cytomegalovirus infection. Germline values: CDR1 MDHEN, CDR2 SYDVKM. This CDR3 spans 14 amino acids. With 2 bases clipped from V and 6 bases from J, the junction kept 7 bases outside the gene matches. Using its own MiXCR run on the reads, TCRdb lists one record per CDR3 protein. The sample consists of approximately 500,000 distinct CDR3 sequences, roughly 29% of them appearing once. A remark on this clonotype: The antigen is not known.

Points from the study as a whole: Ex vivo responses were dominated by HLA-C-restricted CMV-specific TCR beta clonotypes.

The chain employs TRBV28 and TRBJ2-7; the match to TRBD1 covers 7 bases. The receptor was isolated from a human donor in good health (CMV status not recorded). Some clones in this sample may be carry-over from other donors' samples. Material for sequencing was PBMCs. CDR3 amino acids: CASSLPDRPREQYF. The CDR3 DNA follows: TGTGCCAGCAGTTTACCGGACAGGCCCCGCGAGCAGTACTTC.